This TCR beta chain originates from a study of regulatory T cells in long-lasting Graves disease. Across the study: Those Graves' patients who were newly diagnosed had been on antithyroid drugs under 3 months. Overall study results and limits: Between persistent patients, 2,500 to 3,500 public clonotypes were shared, exceeding the 900 to 1,000 shared between new patients.

The germline gives CDR1 DFQATT, CDR2 SNEGSKA (reference sequence). V lost 1 base to trimming and J lost 4 bases; unmatched junction nucleotides: 4. The CDR3 totals 13 residues. This clonotype was detected only once. Its target is unknown. Sequencing libraries for TCR beta were prepared with iRepertoire HTBI primers and Arm-PCR of CDR3 regions. MiXCR was run by TCRdb on the multiplex PCR reads, yielding one entry per CDR3 protein. The sample yields about 320,000 distinct CDR3 sequences, 18% seen once. Noted time point: newly diagnosed GD, antithyroid drugs for less than 3 months. With RNA extracted from PBMCs as input, the TCR library was made.

The clonotype comes from a female donor with Graves disease. This specimen was peripheral blood mononuclear cells (PBMCs), taken at new diagnosis, from a patient treated with antithyroid drugs. V is TRBV20-1 and J is TRBJ2-7; 7 nucleotides line up with TRBD2. CDR3 nucleotide sequence: TGCAGTGCTAGAGTCGGGGGACTATACGAGCAGTACTTC. As protein: CSARVGGLYEQYF.